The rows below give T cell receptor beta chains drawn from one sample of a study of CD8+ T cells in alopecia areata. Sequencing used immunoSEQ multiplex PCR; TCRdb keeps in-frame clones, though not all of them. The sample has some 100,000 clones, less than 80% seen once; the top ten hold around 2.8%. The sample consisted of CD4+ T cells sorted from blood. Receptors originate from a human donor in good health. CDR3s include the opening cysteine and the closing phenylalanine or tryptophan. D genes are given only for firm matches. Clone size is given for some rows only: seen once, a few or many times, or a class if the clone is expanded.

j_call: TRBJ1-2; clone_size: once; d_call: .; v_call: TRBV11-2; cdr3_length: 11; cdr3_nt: TGTGCCAGCAGCTTAGTTGGCCGCGCAACATTC; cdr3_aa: CASSLVGRATF
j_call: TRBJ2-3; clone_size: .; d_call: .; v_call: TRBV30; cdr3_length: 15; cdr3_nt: TGTGCCTGGAGCGCCGGGGGTTTTGGCACAGATACGCAGTATTTT; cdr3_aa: CAWSAGGFGTDTQYF
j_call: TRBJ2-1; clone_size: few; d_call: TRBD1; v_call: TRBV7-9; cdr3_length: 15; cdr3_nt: TGTGCCAGCGCTTCTCCGGGACAGGGGAACGATGAGCAGTTCTTC; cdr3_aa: CASASPGQGNDEQFF
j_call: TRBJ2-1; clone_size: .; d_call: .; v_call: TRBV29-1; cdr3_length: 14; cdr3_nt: TGCAGCGTTAGGACAGTTTGGACATACAATGAGCAGTTCTTC; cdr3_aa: CSVRTVWTYNEQFF
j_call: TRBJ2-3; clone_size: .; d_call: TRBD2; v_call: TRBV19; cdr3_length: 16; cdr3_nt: TGTGCCAGTATCACGGTCCCCGGGACTAGTACAGATACGCAGTATTTT; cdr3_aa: CASITVPGTSTDTQYF
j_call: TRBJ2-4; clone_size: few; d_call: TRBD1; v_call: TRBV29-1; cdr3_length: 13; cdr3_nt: TGCAGCGTTGCGACAGGGGTGCGGGACATTCAGTACTTC; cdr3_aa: CSVATGVRDIQYF
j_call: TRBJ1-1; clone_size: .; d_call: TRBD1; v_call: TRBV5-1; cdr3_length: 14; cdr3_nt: TGCGCCAGCAGCCCGTGGACAGGTCGGACTGAAGCTTTCTTT; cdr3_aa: CASSPWTGRTEAFF
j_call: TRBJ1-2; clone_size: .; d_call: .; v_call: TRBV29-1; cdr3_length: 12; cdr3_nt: TGCAGCGTTGAAACGCCGGCTCTGGGCTACACCTTC; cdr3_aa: CSVETPALGYTF
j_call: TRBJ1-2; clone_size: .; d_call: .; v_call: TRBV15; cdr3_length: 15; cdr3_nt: TGTGCCACCAGCAGAGATCTTAAGAACCCTGGGGGCTACACCTTC; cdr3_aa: CATSRDLKNPGGYTF
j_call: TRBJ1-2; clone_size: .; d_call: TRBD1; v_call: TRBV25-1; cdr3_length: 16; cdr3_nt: TGTGCCAGCAGTGGAGACAGGGGTGTTCGGGGAGAAGGCTACACCTTC; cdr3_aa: CASSGDRGVRGEGYTF
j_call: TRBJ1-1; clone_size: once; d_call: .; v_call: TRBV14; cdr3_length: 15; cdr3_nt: TGTGCCAGCAGCCAGGGGACCAAAGGAGCCAACAAAGCTTTCTTT; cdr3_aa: CASSQGTKGANKAFF
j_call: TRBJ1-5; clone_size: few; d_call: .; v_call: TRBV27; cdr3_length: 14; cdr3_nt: TGTGCCAGCAGTCCACACGACAGATTTCAGCCCCAGCATTTT; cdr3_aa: CASSPHDRFQPQHF
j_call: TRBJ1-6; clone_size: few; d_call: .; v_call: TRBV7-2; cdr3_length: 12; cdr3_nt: TGTGCCAGCAGCCGCCGGAATTCACCCCTCCACTTT; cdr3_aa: CASSRRNSPLHF
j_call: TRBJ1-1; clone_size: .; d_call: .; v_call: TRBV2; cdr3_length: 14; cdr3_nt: TGTGCCAGCAGGGGGACGGCGCCGAACACTGAAGCTTTCTTT; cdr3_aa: CASRGTAPNTEAFF
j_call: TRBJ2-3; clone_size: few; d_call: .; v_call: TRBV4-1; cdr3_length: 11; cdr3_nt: TGCGCCAGCAGCCAAGCCGATACGCAGTATTTT; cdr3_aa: CASSQADTQYF
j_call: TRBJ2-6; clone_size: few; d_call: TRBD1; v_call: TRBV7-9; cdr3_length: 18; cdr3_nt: TGTGCCAGCAGCTTAATCACAGGGGCCGGCTCTGGGGCCAACGTCCTGACTTTC; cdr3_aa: CASSLITGAGSGANVLTF